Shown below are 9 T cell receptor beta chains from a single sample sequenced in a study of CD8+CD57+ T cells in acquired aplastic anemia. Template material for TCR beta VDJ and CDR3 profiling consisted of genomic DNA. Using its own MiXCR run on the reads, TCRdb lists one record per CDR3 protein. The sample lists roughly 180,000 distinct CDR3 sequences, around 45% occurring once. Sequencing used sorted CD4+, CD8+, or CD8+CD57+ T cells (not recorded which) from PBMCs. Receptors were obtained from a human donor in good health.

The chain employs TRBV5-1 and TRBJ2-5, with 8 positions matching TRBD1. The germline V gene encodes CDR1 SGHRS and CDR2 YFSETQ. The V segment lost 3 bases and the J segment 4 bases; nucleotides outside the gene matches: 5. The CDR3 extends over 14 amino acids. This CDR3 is CASSWTGYLETQYF. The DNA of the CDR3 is TGCGCCAGCAGCTGGACAGGGTATCTAGAGACCCAGTACTTC.

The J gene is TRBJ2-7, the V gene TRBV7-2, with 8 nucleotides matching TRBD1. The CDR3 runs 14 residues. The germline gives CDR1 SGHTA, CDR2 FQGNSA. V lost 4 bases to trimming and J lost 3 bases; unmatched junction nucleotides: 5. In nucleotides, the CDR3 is TGTGCCAGCAGCTCACCGGGACAGGACTACGAGCAGTACTTC. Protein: CASSSPGQDYEQYF.

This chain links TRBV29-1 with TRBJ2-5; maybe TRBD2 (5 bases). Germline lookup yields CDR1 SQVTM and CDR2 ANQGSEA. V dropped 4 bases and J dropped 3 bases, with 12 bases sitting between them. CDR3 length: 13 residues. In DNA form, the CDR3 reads TGCAGCGTTGCCCGGGCGAGGGAAGAGACCCAGTACTTC. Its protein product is CSVARAREETQYF.

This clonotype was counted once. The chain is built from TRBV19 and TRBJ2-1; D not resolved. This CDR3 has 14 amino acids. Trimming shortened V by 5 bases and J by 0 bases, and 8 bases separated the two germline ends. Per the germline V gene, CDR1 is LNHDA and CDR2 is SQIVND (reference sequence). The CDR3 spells CASSWVGSYNEQFF. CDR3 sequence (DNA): TGTGCCAGTAGTTGGGTCGGCTCCTACAATGAGCAGTTCTTC.

Here the CDR3 DNA reads TGTGCCAGCAGTGCGAGGGGTCATTCCTACGAGCAGTACTTC. Amino acid sequence: CASSARGHSYEQYF. The V and J genes are TRBV2 and TRBJ2-7; possibly TRBD1 or TRBD2 for D (5 bases each). CDR3 length: 14 residues. V was shortened by 4 bases and J by 1 base, with 11 bases between the two germline ends. Germline assignment: CDR1 SNHLY and CDR2 FYNNEI.

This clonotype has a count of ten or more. The CDR3 nucleotides read TGTGCCAGCAGCTTGTTATCGTCCAGCGGCCAAGAGACCCAGTACTTC. Its protein product is CASSLLSSSGQETQYF. V gene TRBV5-6 combines with J gene TRBJ2-5; tentatively, D is TRBD2 (5 bases). The germline V and J ends were trimmed by 1 base and 1 base, with 14 bases remaining between them. Germline lookup yields CDR1 SGHDT and CDR2 YYEEEE. The CDR3 covers 16 residues.

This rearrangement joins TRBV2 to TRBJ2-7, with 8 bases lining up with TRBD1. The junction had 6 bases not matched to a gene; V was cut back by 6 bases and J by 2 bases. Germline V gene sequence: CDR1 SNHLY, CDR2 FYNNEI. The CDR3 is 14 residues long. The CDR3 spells CASRPGTGTYEQYF. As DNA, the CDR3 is TGTGCCAGCAGACCCGGGACAGGAACCTACGAGCAGTACTTC.

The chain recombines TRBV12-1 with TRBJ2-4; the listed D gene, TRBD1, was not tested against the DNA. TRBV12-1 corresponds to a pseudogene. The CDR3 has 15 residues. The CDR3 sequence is CASSEPGRAKNIQYF. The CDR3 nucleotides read TGTGCCAGCAGCGAGCCGGGGAGAGCCAAAAACATTCAGTACTTC.

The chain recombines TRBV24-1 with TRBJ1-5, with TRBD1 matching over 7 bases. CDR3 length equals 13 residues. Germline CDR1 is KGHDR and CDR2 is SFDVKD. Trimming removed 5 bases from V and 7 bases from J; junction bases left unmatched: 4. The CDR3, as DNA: TGTGCCACCAGTGCAGGGGGTGGCCAGCCCCAGCATTTT. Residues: CATSAGGGQPQHF.